The rows below give T cell receptor beta chains drawn from one sample of a study of blood T cell repertoires in COVID-19. Profiled with immunoSEQ multiplex PCR; TCRdb holds only in-frame clones, not every one. There are over 200,000 clones in the sample; approximately 87% occur only once, and under 3% lies in the top ten. Sequencing was carried out using peripheral blood. All receptors derive from a woman in her 70s with active or convalescent COVID-19. Both conserved end residues are part of each CDR3. Fields, in order: clone size, D gene, V gene, J gene, CDR3 protein, CDR3 DNA. A D gene is named only where the DNA matches it firmly. For some rows the clone size is stated as once, few or many, or as a class when expanded; others skip it.

abundance: .
d_gene: TRBD1
v_gene: TRBV28
j_gene: TRBJ1-1
CDR3aa: CASSLSGTGDRAFF
CDR3nt: TGTGCCAGCAGTTTAAGTGGGACAGGGGATAGAGCTTTCTTT

abundance: few
d_gene: TRBD1
v_gene: TRBV10-2
j_gene: TRBJ1-6
CDR3aa: CASSPTGYNSPLHF
CDR3nt: TGCGCCAGCAGCCCGACAGGGTATAATTCGCCCCTCCACTTT

abundance: .
d_gene: TRBD1
v_gene: TRBV18
j_gene: TRBJ1-5
CDR3aa: CASSPDRDRGGQPQHF
CDR3nt: TGTGCCAGCTCTCCTGACCGGGACAGGGGGGGTCAGCCCCAGCATTTT

abundance: .
d_gene: TRBD1
v_gene: TRBV7-2
j_gene: TRBJ1-2
CDR3aa: CASRQGTGNYGYTF
CDR3nt: TGTGCCAGCAGGCAGGGGACAGGAAACTATGGCTACACCTTC

abundance: once
d_gene: .
v_gene: TRBV28
j_gene: TRBJ2-7
CDR3aa: CASRPDSPYEQYF
CDR3nt: TGTGCCAGCAGACCCGACAGCCCCTACGAGCAGTACTTC

abundance: .
d_gene: .
v_gene: TRBV12-2
j_gene: TRBJ2-7
CDR3aa: CASRASESNEQYF
CDR3nt: TGTGCAAGTCGCGCCTCGGAGTCGAACGAGCAGTACTTC

abundance: .
d_gene: .
v_gene: TRBV5-8
j_gene: TRBJ1-2
CDR3aa: CASSRQRNYGYTF
CDR3nt: TGTGCCAGCAGCCGACAGAGGAACTATGGTTACACCTTC

abundance: .
d_gene: TRBD1
v_gene: TRBV28
j_gene: TRBJ2-5
CDR3aa: CASSLYRVRQGWYETQYF
CDR3nt: TGTGCCAGCAGTTTGTATCGAGTTCGACAGGGTTGGTACGAGACCCAGTACTTC

abundance: .
d_gene: TRBD2
v_gene: TRBV7-9
j_gene: TRBJ2-3
CDR3aa: CASSTGTSGIADTQYF
CDR3nt: TGTGCCAGCAGTACGGGGACTAGCGGGATCGCAGATACGCAGTATTTT

abundance: .
d_gene: TRBD2
v_gene: TRBV7-9
j_gene: TRBJ2-7
CDR3aa: CASSSPLAGGSYEQYF
CDR3nt: TGTGCCAGCAGCTCTCCACTAGCGGGAGGCTCCTACGAGCAGTACTTC

abundance: .
d_gene: TRBD2
v_gene: TRBV10-3
j_gene: TRBJ2-6
CDR3aa: CAISESGLAGGFSGANVLTF
CDR3nt: TGTGCCATCAGTGAGTCCGGACTAGCGGGAGGATTCTCTGGGGCCAACGTCCTGACTTTC

abundance: .
d_gene: .
v_gene: TRBV28
j_gene: TRBJ1-4
CDR3aa: CASREGGWEKLFF
CDR3nt: TGTGCCAGCAGGGAGGGCGGCTGGGAAAAACTGTTTTTT

abundance: .
d_gene: TRBD1
v_gene: TRBV4-1
j_gene: TRBJ2-1
CDR3aa: CASSQDLTGGSYNEQFF
CDR3nt: TGCGCCAGCAGCCAAGATTTAACAGGGGGTTCCTACAATGAGCAGTTCTTC

abundance: .
d_gene: TRBD1
v_gene: TRBV29-1
j_gene: TRBJ1-1
CDR3aa: CSVSTGAGTEAFF
CDR3nt: TGCAGCGTTTCCACAGGGGCGGGCACTGAAGCTTTCTTT

abundance: few
d_gene: .
v_gene: TRBV6-5
j_gene: TRBJ1-1
CDR3aa: CASLPGPANTEAFF
CDR3nt: TGTGCCAGCCTTCCAGGGCCGGCGAACACTGAAGCTTTCTTT

abundance: .
d_gene: TRBD1
v_gene: TRBV5-3
j_gene: TRBJ1-4
CDR3aa: CARSTRQGARNKLFF
CDR3nt: TGTGCCAGAAGCACCCGACAGGGGGCCAGGAACAAACTGTTTTTT

abundance: .
d_gene: TRBD2
v_gene: TRBV18
j_gene: TRBJ2-7
CDR3aa: CASSPAVAGSSYEQYF
CDR3nt: TGTGCCAGCTCACCCGCGGTAGCGGGGAGCTCCTACGAGCAGTACTTC

abundance: .
d_gene: TRBD1
v_gene: TRBV11-2
j_gene: TRBJ2-1
CDR3aa: CASSRQGDKDEQFF
CDR3nt: TGTGCCAGCAGCCGACAGGGGGACAAGGATGAGCAGTTCTTC

abundance: .
d_gene: TRBD1
v_gene: TRBV19
j_gene: TRBJ1-5
CDR3aa: CASSPRTGEGDQPQHF
CDR3nt: TGTGCCAGTAGTCCCCGGACAGGGGAGGGAGATCAGCCCCAGCATTTT

abundance: .
d_gene: .
v_gene: TRBV19
j_gene: TRBJ2-3
CDR3aa: CASSLYDTQYF
CDR3nt: TGTGCCAGTAGTCTCTATGATACGCAGTATTTT

abundance: .
d_gene: .
v_gene: TRBV28
j_gene: TRBJ1-2
CDR3aa: CASSSNPTGRRYGYTF
CDR3nt: TGTGCCAGCAGTTCCAATCCCACAGGGCGACGCTATGGCTACACCTTC

abundance: .
d_gene: TRBD1
v_gene: TRBV2
j_gene: TRBJ1-1
CDR3aa: CASSGGPQGQGTEAFF
CDR3nt: TGTGCCAGCAGTGGAGGGCCACAGGGGCAGGGCACTGAAGCTTTCTTT

abundance: .
d_gene: TRBD1
v_gene: TRBV19
j_gene: TRBJ1-1
CDR3aa: CASSSQGVTEAFF
CDR3nt: TGTGCCAGTAGTTCTCAGGGGGTCACTGAAGCTTTCTTT

abundance: .
d_gene: .
v_gene: TRBV3-1/TRBV3-2
j_gene: TRBJ2-4
CDR3aa: CASSQDQGRNIQYF
CDR3nt: TGTGCCAGCAGCCAAGACCAGGGTCGAAACATTCAGTACTTC

abundance: .
d_gene: .
v_gene: TRBV5-1
j_gene: TRBJ1-2
CDR3aa: CASSPRDSGNYGYTF
CDR3nt: TGCGCCAGCAGTCCTCGGGACTCTGGCAACTATGGCTACACCTTC

abundance: .
d_gene: .
v_gene: TRBV4-2
j_gene: TRBJ2-5
CDR3aa: CASSQPGEETQYF
CDR3nt: TGTGCCAGCAGCCAACCCGGTGAAGAGACCCAGTACTTC

abundance: .
d_gene: .
v_gene: TRBV5-1
j_gene: TRBJ2-3
CDR3aa: CASSRDSSTDTQYF
CDR3nt: TGCGCCAGCAGCAGGGACTCTAGCACAGATACGCAGTATTTT

abundance: .
d_gene: TRBD2
v_gene: TRBV6-5
j_gene: TRBJ2-1
CDR3aa: CASRGGLALYNEQFF
CDR3nt: TGTGCCAGCAGAGGTGGACTAGCGCTTTACAATGAGCAGTTCTTC

abundance: many
d_gene: .
v_gene: TRBV6-1
j_gene: TRBJ2-7
CDR3aa: CASSEDTYEQYF
CDR3nt: TGTGCCAGCAGTGAGGACACCTACGAGCAGTACTTC

abundance: .
d_gene: TRBD1
v_gene: TRBV5-1
j_gene: TRBJ2-7
CDR3aa: CASSFATGGYEQYF
CDR3nt: TGCGCCAGCAGCTTTGCGACAGGGGGCTACGAGCAGTACTTC

abundance: .
d_gene: TRBD2
v_gene: TRBV18
j_gene: TRBJ2-1
CDR3aa: CASSPPTSGVQGQQFF
CDR3nt: TGTGCCAGCTCACCCCCGACTAGCGGGGTTCAGGGGCAGCAGTTCTTC

abundance: .
d_gene: .
v_gene: TRBV6-2/TRBV6-3
j_gene: TRBJ1-5
CDR3aa: CASSYSRDQPQHF
CDR3nt: TGTGCCAGCAGTTACTCGAGGGATCAGCCCCAGCATTTT

abundance: .
d_gene: TRBD2
v_gene: TRBV18
j_gene: TRBJ2-7
CDR3aa: CASSPGTSGSYEQYF
CDR3nt: TGTGCCAGCTCTCCAGGGACTAGCGGCTCCTACGAGCAGTACTTC

abundance: .
d_gene: .
v_gene: TRBV3-1/TRBV3-2
j_gene: TRBJ1-2
CDR3aa: CASSQGTAEVIYGYTF
CDR3nt: TGTGCCAGCAGCCAAGGGACAGCCGAAGTCATCTATGGCTACACCTTC

abundance: .
d_gene: .
v_gene: TRBV5-5
j_gene: TRBJ1-2
CDR3aa: CASSLSLGEGYGYTF
CDR3nt: TGTGCCAGCAGCTTGTCGCTGGGGGAGGGCTATGGCTACACCTTC

abundance: .
d_gene: TRBD1
v_gene: TRBV11-2
j_gene: TRBJ1-1
CDR3aa: CASSSLRTGGVEAFF
CDR3nt: TGTGCCAGCAGCTCCTTGAGGACAGGGGGCGTTGAAGCTTTCTTT

abundance: .
d_gene: .
v_gene: TRBV9
j_gene: TRBJ2-1
CDR3aa: CASSAKAGTYNEQFF
CDR3nt: TGTGCCAGCAGCGCTAAAGCGGGCACCTACAATGAGCAGTTCTTC

abundance: .
d_gene: .
v_gene: TRBV5-1
j_gene: TRBJ1-5
CDR3aa: CASSLAPDQPQHF
CDR3nt: TGCGCCAGCAGCTTGGCCCCGGATCAGCCCCAGCATTTT

abundance: .
d_gene: TRBD2
v_gene: TRBV5-5
j_gene: TRBJ2-7
CDR3aa: CASIPSGRSSREQYF
CDR3nt: TGTGCCAGCATCCCTAGCGGGAGATCATCCCGCGAGCAGTACTTC

abundance: .
d_gene: .
v_gene: TRBV6-6
j_gene: TRBJ2-3
CDR3aa: CASSYAGDTQYF
CDR3nt: TGTGCCAGCAGTTACGCAGGAGATACGCAGTATTTT

abundance: once
d_gene: TRBD1
v_gene: TRBV29-1
j_gene: TRBJ1-1
CDR3aa: CSVAGQPNTEAFF
CDR3nt: TGCAGCGTCGCGGGACAGCCGAACACTGAAGCTTTCTTT

abundance: .
d_gene: .
v_gene: TRBV30
j_gene: TRBJ1-2
CDR3aa: CAWNGEYGGYTF
CDR3nt: TGTGCCTGGAACGGGGAATATGGTGGCTACACCTTC

abundance: once
d_gene: .
v_gene: TRBV5-1
j_gene: TRBJ1-1
CDR3aa: CASREQSTNTEAFF
CDR3nt: TGCGCCAGCAGGGAGCAAAGCACGAACACTGAAGCTTTCTTT

abundance: .
d_gene: .
v_gene: TRBV5-5
j_gene: TRBJ2-3
CDR3aa: CASSPLRTAATDTQYF
CDR3nt: TGTGCCAGCAGCCCTCTACGGACAGCGGCCACAGATACGCAGTATTTT

abundance: once
d_gene: .
v_gene: TRBV27
j_gene: TRBJ2-5
CDR3aa: CASRRWGLLSEETQYF
CDR3nt: TGTGCCAGCAGGCGGTGGGGGCTGCTTTCCGAAGAGACCCAGTACTTC

abundance: .
d_gene: .
v_gene: TRBV29-1
j_gene: TRBJ1-4
CDR3aa: CSAAERTAGVLGKLFF
CDR3nt: TGCAGCGCCGCAGAAAGGACAGCCGGGGTTTTAGGAAAACTGTTTTTT

abundance: .
d_gene: TRBD2
v_gene: TRBV19
j_gene: TRBJ2-5
CDR3aa: CASSFVAGETQYF
CDR3nt: TGTGCCAGTAGTTTTGTAGCGGGAGAGACCCAGTACTTC

abundance: .
d_gene: .
v_gene: TRBV11-2
j_gene: TRBJ1-1
CDR3aa: CASSYQMNTEAFF
CDR3nt: TGTGCCAGCAGCTACCAGATGAACACTGAAGCTTTCTTT

abundance: few
d_gene: .
v_gene: TRBV18
j_gene: TRBJ2-5
CDR3aa: CASSIAPLETQYF
CDR3nt: TGTGCCAGCTCAATAGCGCCGTTAGAGACCCAGTACTTC

abundance: .
d_gene: TRBD1
v_gene: TRBV5-1
j_gene: TRBJ1-1
CDR3aa: CASSPLRTGGNTEAFF
CDR3nt: TGCGCCAGCAGCCCGCTCCGGACAGGGGGCAACACTGAAGCTTTCTTT

abundance: .
d_gene: TRBD2
v_gene: TRBV30
j_gene: TRBJ2-1
CDR3aa: CAWMLAGSEQFF
CDR3nt: TGTGCCTGGATGTTAGCGGGATCTGAGCAGTTCTTC

abundance: .
d_gene: .
v_gene: TRBV30
j_gene: TRBJ2-3
CDR3aa: CAWARLGDTQYF
CDR3nt: TGTGCCTGGGCCCGACTAGGGGATACGCAGTATTTT

abundance: .
d_gene: .
v_gene: TRBV30
j_gene: TRBJ2-5
CDR3aa: CAWSPGLQETQYF
CDR3nt: TGTGCCTGGAGTCCGGGTCTCCAAGAGACCCAGTACTTC

abundance: once
d_gene: .
v_gene: TRBV7-9
j_gene: TRBJ1-1
CDR3aa: CASSFPGQMNTEAFF
CDR3nt: TGTGCCAGCAGCTTTCCGGGACAAATGAACACTGAAGCTTTCTTT

abundance: .
d_gene: TRBD2
v_gene: TRBV5-1
j_gene: TRBJ2-7
CDR3aa: CASSLSSGSYEQYF
CDR3nt: TGCGCCAGCAGCTTGTCTAGCGGGAGCTACGAGCAGTACTTC

abundance: .
d_gene: TRBD2
v_gene: TRBV7-2
j_gene: TRBJ2-3
CDR3aa: CASSPGLAIDTQYF
CDR3nt: TGTGCCAGCAGCCCGGGACTAGCGATAGATACGCAGTATTTT

abundance: .
d_gene: .
v_gene: TRBV3-1/TRBV3-2
j_gene: TRBJ1-5
CDR3aa: CASSPSGSHQPQHF
CDR3nt: TGTGCCAGCAGCCCCTCTGGCTCTCATCAGCCCCAGCATTTT